This T cell receptor beta chain was captured in a study of blood T cell repertoires in COVID-19. Whole-study context: The United States, Italy and Spain provided the acute and convalescent COVID-19 samples. Nucleic acid was either cDNA or gDNA, and it came from T cells, B-cell-depleted T cells, or PBMCs.

J gave up 7 bases and V 4 bases, and 5 bases lay outside the gene matches. Germline assignment: CDR1 SGHKS and CDR2 YYEKEE (reference sequence). This CDR3 comprises 13 residues. Original processing notes: Cell counts per sample came from amplifying reference gene primers. Measured with immunoSEQ multiplex PCR; TCRdb has only the in-frame clones, and not every one. V, J and clone size are those of that table, while D and trimming were read from the DNA. The table has about 250,000 clones, approximately 86% seen once. The rearrangement uses TRBV5-5 and TRBJ2-1, with 7 bases fitting TRBD2. Sample: peripheral blood. The receptor's source is a man older than 75 with acute or convalescent COVID-19. The CDR3 DNA reads as TGTGCCAGCAGCCTAACGGGGGGAAATGAGCAGTTCTTC. Residues: CASSLTGGNEQFF.